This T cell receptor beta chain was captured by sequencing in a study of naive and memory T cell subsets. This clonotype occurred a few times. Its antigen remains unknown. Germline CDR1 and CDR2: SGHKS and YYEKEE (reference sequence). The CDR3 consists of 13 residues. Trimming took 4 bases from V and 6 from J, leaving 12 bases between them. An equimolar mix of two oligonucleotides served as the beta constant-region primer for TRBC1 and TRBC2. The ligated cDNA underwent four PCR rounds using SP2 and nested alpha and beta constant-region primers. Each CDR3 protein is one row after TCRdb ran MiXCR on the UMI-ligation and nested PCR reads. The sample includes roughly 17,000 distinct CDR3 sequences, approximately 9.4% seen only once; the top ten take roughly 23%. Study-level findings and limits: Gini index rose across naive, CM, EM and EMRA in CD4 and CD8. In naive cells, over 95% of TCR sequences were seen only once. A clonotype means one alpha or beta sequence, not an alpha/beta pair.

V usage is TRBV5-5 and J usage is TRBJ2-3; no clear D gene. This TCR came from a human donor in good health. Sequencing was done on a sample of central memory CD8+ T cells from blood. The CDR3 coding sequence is TGTGCCAGCAGCGCACTCCCGTTGGATACGCAGTATTTT. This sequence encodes CASSALPLDTQYF. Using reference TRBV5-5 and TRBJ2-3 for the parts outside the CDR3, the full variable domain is DAGVTQSPTHLIKTRGQQVTLRCSPISGHKSVSWYQQVLGQGPQFIFQYYEKEERGRGNFPDRFSARQFPNYSSELNVNALLLGDSALYLCASSALPLDTQYFGPGTRLTVL.